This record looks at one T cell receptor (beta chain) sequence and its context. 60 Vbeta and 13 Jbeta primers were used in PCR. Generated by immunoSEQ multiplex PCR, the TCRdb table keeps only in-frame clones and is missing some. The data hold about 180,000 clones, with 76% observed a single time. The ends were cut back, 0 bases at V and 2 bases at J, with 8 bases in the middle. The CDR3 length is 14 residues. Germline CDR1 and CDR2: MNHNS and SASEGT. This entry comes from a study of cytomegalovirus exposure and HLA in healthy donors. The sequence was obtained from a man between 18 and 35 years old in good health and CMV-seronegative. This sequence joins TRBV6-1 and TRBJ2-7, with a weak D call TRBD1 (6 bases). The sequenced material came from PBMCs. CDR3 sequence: CASSEAGTTYEQYF. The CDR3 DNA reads TGTGCCAGCAGTGAAGCGGGGACAACCTACGAGCAGTACTTC.